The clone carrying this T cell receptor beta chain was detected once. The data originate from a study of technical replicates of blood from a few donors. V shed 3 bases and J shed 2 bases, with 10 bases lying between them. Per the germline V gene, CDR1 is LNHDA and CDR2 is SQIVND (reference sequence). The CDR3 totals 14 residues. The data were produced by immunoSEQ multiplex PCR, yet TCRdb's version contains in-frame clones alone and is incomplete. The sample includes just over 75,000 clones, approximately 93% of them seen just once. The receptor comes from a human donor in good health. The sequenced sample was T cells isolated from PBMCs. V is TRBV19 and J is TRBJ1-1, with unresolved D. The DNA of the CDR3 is TGTGCCAGTAGTATGGGCAGAGTAAACACTGAAGCTTTCTTT. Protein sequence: CASSMGRVNTEAFF. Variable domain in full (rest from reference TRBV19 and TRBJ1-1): DGGITQSPKYLFRKEGQNVTLSCEQNLNHDAMYWYRQDPGQGLRLIYYSQIVNDFQKGDIAEGYSVSREKKESFPLTVTSAQKNPTAFYLCASSMGRVNTEAFFGQGTRLTVV.